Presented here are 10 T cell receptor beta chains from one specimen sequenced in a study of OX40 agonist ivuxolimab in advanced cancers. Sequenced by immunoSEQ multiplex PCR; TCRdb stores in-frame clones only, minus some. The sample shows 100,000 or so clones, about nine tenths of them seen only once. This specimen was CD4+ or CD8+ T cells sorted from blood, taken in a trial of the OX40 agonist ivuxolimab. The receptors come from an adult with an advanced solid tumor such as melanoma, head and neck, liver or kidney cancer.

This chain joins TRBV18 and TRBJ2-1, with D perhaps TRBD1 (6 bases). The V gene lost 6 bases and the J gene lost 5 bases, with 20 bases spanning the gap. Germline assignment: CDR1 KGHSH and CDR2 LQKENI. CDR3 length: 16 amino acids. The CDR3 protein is CASSPGTGYLNNEQFF. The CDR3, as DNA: TGTGCCAGCTCGCCGGGTACAGGGTATCTAAACAATGAGCAGTTCTTC.

CDR3 loop: CASSLEGPSGLSYNEQFF. CDR3 coding DNA: TGCGCCAGCAGCCTAGAGGGACCTAGCGGCCTCTCCTACAATGAGCAGTTCTTC. The chain carries TRBV5-1 and TRBJ2-1, with 7 bases fitting TRBD2. V lost 4 bases, J lost 0 bases, and 13 bases stayed unmatched. CDR3 length: 18 amino acids. Germline V CDR1 and CDR2: SGHRS, YFSETQ.

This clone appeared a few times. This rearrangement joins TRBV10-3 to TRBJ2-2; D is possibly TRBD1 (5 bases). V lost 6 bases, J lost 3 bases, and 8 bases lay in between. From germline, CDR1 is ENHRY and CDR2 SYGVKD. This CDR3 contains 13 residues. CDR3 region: CAIRGRDTGELFF. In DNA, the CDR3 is TGTGCCATCAGGGGGCGCGACACCGGGGAGCTGTTTTTT.

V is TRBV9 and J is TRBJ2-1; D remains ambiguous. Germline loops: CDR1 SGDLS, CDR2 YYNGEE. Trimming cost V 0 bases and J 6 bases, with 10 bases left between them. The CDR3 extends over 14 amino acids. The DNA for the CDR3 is TGTGCCAGCAGCGTAGTGGATGACTCCAATGAGCAGTTCTTC. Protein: CASSVVDDSNEQFF. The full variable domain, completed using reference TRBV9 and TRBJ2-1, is DSGVTQTPKHLITATGQRVTLRCSPRSGDLSVYWYQQSLDQGLQFLIQYYNGEERAKGNILERFSAQQFPDLHSELNLSSLELGDSALYFCASSVVDDSNEQFFGPGTRLTVL.

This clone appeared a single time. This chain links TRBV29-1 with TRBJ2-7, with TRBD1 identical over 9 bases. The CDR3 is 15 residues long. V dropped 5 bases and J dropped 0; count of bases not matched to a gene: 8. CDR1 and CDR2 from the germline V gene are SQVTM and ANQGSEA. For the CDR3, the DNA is TGCAGCGTTTTAACCGGGACAGGGAGCTCCTACGAGCAGTACTTC. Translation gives CSVLTGTGSSYEQYF.

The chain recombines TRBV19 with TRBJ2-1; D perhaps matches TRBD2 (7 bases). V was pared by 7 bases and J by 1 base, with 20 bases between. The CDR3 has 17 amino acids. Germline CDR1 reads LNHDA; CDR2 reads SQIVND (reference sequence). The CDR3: CASNKRGGGRSYNEQFF. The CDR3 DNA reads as TGTGCCAGTAATAAAAGGGGAGGGGGAAGATCCTACAATGAGCAGTTCTTC.

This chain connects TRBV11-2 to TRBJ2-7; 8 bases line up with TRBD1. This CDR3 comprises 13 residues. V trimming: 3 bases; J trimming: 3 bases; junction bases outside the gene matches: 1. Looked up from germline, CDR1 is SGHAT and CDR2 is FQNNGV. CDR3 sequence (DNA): TGTGCCAGCAGCTTTGGACAGGGCTACGAGCAGTACTTC. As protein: CASSFGQGYEQYF.

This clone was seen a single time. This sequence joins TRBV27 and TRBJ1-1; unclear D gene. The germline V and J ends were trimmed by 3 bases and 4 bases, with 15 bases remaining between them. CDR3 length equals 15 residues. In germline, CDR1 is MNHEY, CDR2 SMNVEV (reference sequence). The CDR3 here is CASSLDPDAGTEAFF. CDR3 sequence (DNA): TGTGCCAGCAGTTTGGATCCTGACGCGGGCACTGAAGCTTTCTTT.

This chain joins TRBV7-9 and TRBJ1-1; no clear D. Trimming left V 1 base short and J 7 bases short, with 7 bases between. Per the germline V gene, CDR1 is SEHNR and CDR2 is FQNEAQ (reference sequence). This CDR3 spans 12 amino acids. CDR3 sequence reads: CASSLEVGEAFF. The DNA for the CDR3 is TGTGCCAGCAGCTTAGAGGTGGGTGAAGCTTTCTTT. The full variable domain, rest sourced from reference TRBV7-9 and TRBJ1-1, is DTGVSQNPRHKITKRGQNVTFRCDPISEHNRLYWYRQTLGQGPEFLTYFQNEAQLEKSRLLSDRFSAERPKGSFSTLEIQRTEQGDSAMYLCASSLEVGEAFFGQGTRLTVV.

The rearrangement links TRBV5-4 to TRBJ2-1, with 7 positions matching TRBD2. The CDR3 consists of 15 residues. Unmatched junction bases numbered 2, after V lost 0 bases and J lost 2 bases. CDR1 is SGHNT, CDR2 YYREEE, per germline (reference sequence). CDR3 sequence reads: CASSLDGRPYNEQFF. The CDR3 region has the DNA TGTGCCAGCAGCTTGGACGGGAGGCCCTACAATGAGCAGTTCTTC.